This TCR beta chain was profiled in a study of early T cells in non-severe SARS-CoV-2 infection. Overall study context: Investigators sequenced bulk RNA drawn from unsorted whole blood, and chains remained unpaired.

Unique molecular identifiers tagged individual cDNA molecules. In TCRdb, the 5' RACE reads were re-called with MiXCR into one record per CDR3 protein. This table has 75,000 to 100,000 distinct CDR3 sequences, 14% appearing once. The table lists this clonotype with many counts. In germline, CDR1 is LNHDA, CDR2 SQIVND (reference sequence). Unmatched junction bases numbered 13, after V lost 10 bases and J lost 9 bases. The CDR3 extends over 15 amino acids. This TCR derives from an adult who was a healthcare worker with PCR-confirmed SARS-CoV-2 infection or an uninfected control (not recorded which). The sequenced sample was whole blood. This rearrangement joins TRBV19 to TRBJ2-1; 12 positions agree with TRBD2. CDR3 loop: CAMSTRLAGASEQFF. The CDR3 DNA reads as TGTGCCATGTCTACAAGACTAGCGGGAGCAAGTGAGCAGTTCTTC.